This T cell receptor beta chain stems from a study of blood T cell repertoires in COVID-19. Repertoires were generated with immunoSEQ multiplex PCR, while TCRdb's copy carries only in-frame clones and drops some. The sample has some 250,000 clones; 82% are singletons. The sequencing input was peripheral blood. The receptor was isolated from a woman aged 55-70 years with active or convalescent COVID-19.

CDR3 nucleotide sequence: TGTGCCAGCAGGCGAACTAGCACAGATACGCAGTATTTT. This sequence encodes CASRRTSTDTQYF. This chain uses TRBV6-5 with TRBJ2-3; D ambiguous. This CDR3 is built from 13 residues. V was trimmed by 6 bases and J by 0 bases, leaving 7 bases between them. The V gene's germline CDR1 is MNHEY and CDR2 SVGAGI.